These 27 T cell receptor beta chains originate from one sample sequenced in a study of PD-1 blockade in classical Hodgkin lymphoma. The sample's time point: cycle 4 day 1 (C4D1), after less than 7 weeks of nivolumab. All the patients suffered relapse after autologous stem cell transplantation, and brentuximab vedotin exposure differed. Only in-frame clones appear in the TCRdb table, and some are missing; sequencing was by immunoSEQ multiplex PCR. Among about 20,000 clones listed, approximately 80% were seen once. The sequencing here drew on peripheral blood mononuclear cells (PBMCs), taken before the fourth cycle of nivolumab. All receptors derive from a human donor with classical Hodgkin lymphoma.

The chain has TRBV4-1 and TRBJ1-1; D is possibly TRBD1 (6 bases). The V gene's germline CDR1 is MGHRA and CDR2 YSYEKL. The V and J ends lost 4 bases and 2 bases respectively, with 17 bases between them. CDR3 length equals 16 residues. The CDR3 DNA sequence: TGCGCCAGCAGCCCCATGGGGGGCGGTACCAACACTGAAGCTTTCTTT. Translated, it gives CASSPMGGGTNTEAFF.

V and J are TRBV7-8 and TRBJ2-7, with D possibly called TRBD1 or TRBD2 (5 bases each). The length of the CDR3 is 15 residues. Germline V CDR1 and CDR2: SGHVS, FQNEAQ. Deletions cut 5 bases from V and 0 bases from J, with 14 bases between. This CDR3 reads CASSLGTANSYEQYF. CDR3 nucleotide sequence: TGTGCCAGCAGCCTCGGGACGGCTAACTCCTACGAGCAGTACTTC.

The chain has TRBV30 and TRBJ2-1, with TRBD2 as a possible D gene (5 bases). Germline V gives CDR1 GTSNPN, CDR2 SVGIG (reference sequence). The CDR3 contains 13 residues. V was cut by 2 bases and J by 4 bases, with 9 bases left in between. The CDR3 nucleotides read TGTGCCTGGAGTAGCCGGGGATACAATGAGCAGTTCTTC. This codes for CAWSSRGYNEQFF.

Only a few counts were recorded for this clone. This chain links TRBV5-6 with TRBJ2-2; 12 bases map to TRBD2. The germline V gene has CDR1 SGHDT and CDR2 YYEEEE. The J segment lost 7 bases and the V segment lost 5 bases, leaving 6 bases of the junction unmatched. The CDR3 sequence is 15 residues long. The CDR3 here is CASRTRLAGVGELFF. CDR3 nucleotide sequence: TGTGCCAGCAGGACGAGACTAGCGGGAGTCGGGGAGCTGTTTTTT.

The CDR3 protein is CATFGVVEGRALGYTF. The CDR3 DNA follows: TGTGCCACCTTTGGGGTGGTGGAGGGAAGGGCGTTGGGCTACACCTTC. V and J are TRBV19 and TRBJ1-2; no firm D call. Deletions cut 10 bases from V and 8 bases from J, with 29 bases between. The CDR3 totals 16 residues. The germline gives CDR1 LNHDA, CDR2 SQIVND (reference sequence).

This chain links TRBV28 with TRBJ1-1; TRBD1 might be the D (5 bases). The V and J ends lost 7 bases and 2 bases respectively, with 14 bases between them. This CDR3 is 14 amino acids long. Per germline, CDR1 MDHEN and CDR2 SYDVKM. The CDR3 is CASTRFGGNTEAFF. The CDR3 DNA is TGTGCCAGCACCCGGTTTGGGGGTAACACTGAAGCTTTCTTT.

The rearrangement uses TRBV7-2 and TRBJ2-3, with TRBD1 as a possible D gene (5 bases). The CDR3 is made up of 13 amino acids. Germline V lookup: CDR1 SGHTA, CDR2 FQGNSA. V was pared by 1 base and J by 4 bases, with 6 bases between. CDR3 sequence: CASSLVGPDTQYF. The CDR3 coding sequence is TGTGCCAGCAGCTTAGTGGGGCCAGATACGCAGTATTTT.

The chain recombines TRBV4-2 with TRBJ1-2, with D perhaps matching TRBD1 (5 bases). V shed 0 bases and J shed 6 bases, with 20 bases lying between them. The CDR3 spans 17 residues. The V gene's germline CDR1 is LGHNA and CDR2 YNFKEQ. CDR3 sequence: CASSQDLESGGLDGYTF. In DNA form, the CDR3 reads TGTGCCAGCAGCCAAGATTTAGAGTCCGGGGGACTGGATGGCTACACCTTC.

This chain uses TRBV28 with TRBJ1-3; D gene unclear. CDR1 is MDHEN, CDR2 SYDVKM, per germline. The CDR3 contains 15 residues. V was shortened by 7 bases and J by 5 bases, with 18 bases between the two germline ends. CDR3 nucleotide sequence: TGTGCCAGCATAGGGTTGGCTGAAGTGAGAAACACCATATATTTT. As protein: CASIGLAEVRNTIYF.

The V gene is TRBV5-6, the J gene TRBJ1-1; D is unclear. CDR1 and CDR2 (germline): SGHDT, YYEEEE. This CDR3 spans 15 amino acids. Between the trimmed V and J ends, which lost 1 base and 1 base, there was a span of 11 bases. DNA of the CDR3: TGTGCCAGCAGCTTGAAGCCTTGGAAGAACACTGAAGCTTTCTTT. Translation gives CASSLKPWKNTEAFF.

The rearrangement links TRBV6-5 to TRBJ2-3; weak D call: TRBD2 (6 bases). V was trimmed by 6 bases and J by 6 bases, leaving 10 bases between them. This CDR3 comprises 12 residues. CDR1 and CDR2 (germline): MNHEY, SVGAGI. CDR3 DNA: TGTGCCAGCAGCGACCGGGGGGATACGCAGTATTTT. As protein: CASSDRGDTQYF.

This rearrangement joins TRBV5-5 to TRBJ2-7; 11 bases map to TRBD2. The CDR3 spans 15 residues. CDR1 and CDR2 from the germline V gene are SGHKS and YYEKEE (reference sequence). The V and J ends lost 4 bases and 1 base, in that order; junction bases with no gene match: 4. The CDR3 nucleotides are TGTGCCAGCAGCCCGCTAGCGGGAGGTTCCTACGAGCAGTACTTC. It yields the protein CASSPLAGGSYEQYF. Full variable domain (rest looked up from reference TRBV5-5 and TRBJ2-7): DAGVTQSPTHLIKTRGQQVTLRCSPISGHKSVSWYQQVLGQGPQFIFQYYEKEERGRGNFPDRFSARQFPNYSSELNVNALLLGDSALYLCASSPLAGGSYEQYFGPGTRLTVT.

V gene TRBV6-9 combines with J gene TRBJ2-5; TRBD1 or TRBD2 may be the D gene (5 bases each). TRBJ2-7 matches the DNA end more closely, so the J call is doubtful. The CDR3 consists of 13 residues. CDR1 MNHGY and CDR2 SVAAGI come from the germline V gene. CDR3: CASSQGRTYEQYF. The CDR3 DNA follows: TGTGCCAGCAGCCAGGGACGGACCTACGAGCAGTACTTC.

The V call is TRBV28, the J call TRBJ2-7; 9 nucleotides line up with TRBD1. V lost 6 bases and J lost 5; bases outside the gene matches: 8. The CDR3 extends over 14 amino acids. Germline V gene lookup returns CDR1 MDHEN and CDR2 SYDVKM. CDR3 sequence reads: CASRTGTGSHEQYF. Here the CDR3 DNA reads TGTGCCAGCAGAACCGGGACAGGGTCCCACGAGCAGTACTTC.

This clone was counted only a few times. Written as DNA, the CDR3 is TGTGCCAGCAGCTTGGAACAGTATAATTCACCCCTCCACTTT. This translates into CASSLEQYNSPLHF. The J gene is TRBJ1-6, the V gene TRBV5-4; D unclear. With 0 bases removed from V and 4 bases from J, the gap between germline ends came to 5 bases. CDR3 length: 14 amino acids. The V gene's germline CDR1 is SGHNT and CDR2 YYREEE (reference sequence). Looking up the rest from reference TRBV5-4 and TRBJ1-6 gives the full variable domain: ETGVTQSPTHLIKTRGQQVTLRCSSQSGHNTVSWYQQALGQGPQFIFQYYREEENGRGNFPPRFSGLQFPNYSSELNVNALELDDSALYLCASSLEQYNSPLHFGNGTRLTVT.

The rearrangement uses TRBV9 and TRBJ2-5, with D perhaps being TRBD1 or TRBD2 (7 bases each). Germline V gene lookup returns CDR1 SGDLS and CDR2 YYNGEE. V was clipped by 3 bases and J by 5 bases, with 23 bases between them. The CDR3 is 17 residues long. In DNA form, the CDR3 reads TGTGCCAGCAGCGACCTGAGACAGGGTCGGCGGGGGGAGACCCAGTACTTC. The encoded protein is CASSDLRQGRRGETQYF.

The genes are TRBV19 and TRBJ2-7; 8 bases line up with TRBD2. This CDR3 spans 14 amino acids. The V segment lost 6 bases and the J segment 3 bases; nucleotides outside the gene matches: 7. Germline lookup yields CDR1 LNHDA and CDR2 SQIVND (reference sequence). The CDR3 reads CASSTRGGDYEQYF. CDR3 bases: TGTGCCAGTAGCACCCGGGGGGGAGACTACGAGCAGTACTTC.

This chain connects TRBV27 to TRBJ2-1; a weak D match, TRBD2 (5 bases). Germline V lookup: CDR1 MNHEY, CDR2 SMNVEV (reference sequence). This CDR3 has 16 residues. V was clipped by 5 bases and J by 4 bases, with 18 bases between them. The CDR3 DNA reads TGTGCCAGCAGTCTAGGATGGGAGCGGCTGTACAATGAGCAGTTCTTC. The encoded protein is CASSLGWERLYNEQFF.

The gene calls are TRBV2 and TRBJ2-1; TRBD2 agrees at 12 bases. The germline V gene encodes CDR1 SNHLY and CDR2 FYNNEI. Trimming at V came to 3 bases and at J to 3 bases, leaving 6 bases not matched to a gene. The CDR3 contains 17 residues. The DNA for the CDR3 is TGTGCCAGCAGTGATTCCGCTAGCGGGGGGGGCTACAATGAGCAGTTCTTC. This sequence encodes CASSDSASGGGYNEQFF. Drawing the rest from reference TRBV2 and TRBJ2-1, the complete variable domain is EPEVTQTPSHQVTQMGQEVILRCVPISNHLYFYWYRQILGQKVEFLVSFYNNEISEKSEIFDDQFSVERPDGSNFTLKIRSTKLEDSAMYFCASSDSASGGGYNEQFFGPGTRLTVL.

The chain employs TRBV10-3 and TRBJ2-5, with D perhaps matching TRBD1 or TRBD2 (5 bases each). The germline V gene has CDR1 ENHRY and CDR2 SYGVKD. Trimming took 6 bases from V and 1 from J, leaving 12 bases between them. The CDR3 contains 14 residues. CDR3 DNA sequence: TGTGCCATCAGAGGGGACCGACTCCAAGAGACCCAGTACTTC. It is translated as CAIRGDRLQETQYF.

The chain joins TRBV28 to TRBJ2-7, with 7 bases identical to TRBD1. This CDR3 comprises 14 residues. Germline V gene sequence: CDR1 MDHEN, CDR2 SYDVKM. V lost 11 bases to trimming and J lost 4 bases; unmatched junction nucleotides: 14. As DNA, the CDR3 is TGTGCCGGATCAACCTCGGGACAGCCGTACGAGCAGTACTTC. It encodes CAGSTSGQPYEQYF.

The chain uses TRBV27 and TRBJ1-5; TRBD1 aligns across 8 bases. The length of the CDR3 is 15 residues. V shed 3 bases, J shed 2 bases, and the junction held 3 bases outside the gene matches. Germline loops: CDR1 MNHEY, CDR2 SMNVEV (reference sequence). CDR3 sequence reads: CASSLQTGGNQPQHF. The CDR3 DNA follows: TGTGCCAGCAGTTTGCAGACAGGGGGCAATCAGCCCCAGCATTTT.

This chain joins TRBV25-1 and TRBJ1-1; TRBD1 might be the D (5 bases). CDR1 is MGHDK, CDR2 SYGVNS, per germline. V was trimmed by 5 bases and J by 3 bases, leaving 10 bases between them. The CDR3 totals 13 residues. In nucleotides, the CDR3 is TGTGCCAGCAGTCGGGGGGGGTACACTGAAGCTTTCTTT. Translating gives CASSRGGYTEAFF.

This chain uses TRBV7-2 with TRBJ1-2; tentatively, D is TRBD1 (6 bases). V lost 2 bases to trimming and J lost 8 bases, with 12 bases between them. Germline loops: CDR1 SGHTA, CDR2 FQGNSA. There are 13 residues in the CDR3. CDR3 coding DNA: TGTGCCAGCAGCTTAACAGGGCCCGGGGGCTACACCTTC. It is translated as CASSLTGPGGYTF.

V gene TRBV5-1 combines with J gene TRBJ2-5; D gene uncertain. The J call may not be correct, given that the DNA end is closer to TRBJ2-7. Germline V lookup: CDR1 SGHRS, CDR2 YFSETQ. This CDR3 has 14 amino acids. The CDR3 nucleotides read TGCGCCAGCAGCCCCCTCGTCGAGACCTACGAGCAGTACTTC. It yields the protein CASSPLVETYEQYF.

This chain joins TRBV30 and TRBJ1-6; D not certain. CDR3 size: 16 residues. The V end was cut by 6 bases, the J end by 0 bases, with 15 bases between. CDR1 is GTSNPN, CDR2 SVGIG, per germline (reference sequence). CDR3 sequence (DNA): TGTGCCTGTCGAGGGTACCTCGACTCCTATAATTCACCCCTCCACTTT. It specifies CACRGYLDSYNSPLHF.

The chain couples TRBV7-9 to TRBJ1-1, with TRBD1 as a possible D gene (6 bases). CDR1 and CDR2 from the germline V gene are SEHNR and FQNEAQ (reference sequence). The CDR3 extends over 14 amino acids. The germline V and J ends were trimmed by 5 bases and 5 bases, with 15 bases remaining between them. DNA of the CDR3: TGTGCCAGCAGCCTTACAGGGACGGGGACTGAAGCTTTCTTT. Protein sequence: CASSLTGTGTEAFF.